Listed here are 19 T cell receptor beta chains from one sample, sequenced in a study of cytomegalovirus exposure and HLA in healthy donors. Sequencing used immunoSEQ multiplex PCR; TCRdb keeps in-frame clones, though not all of them. The repertoire holds around 170,000 clones, with 85% as singletons. The sequencing input was PBMCs. These receptors all come from a man between 18 and 35 years old in good health and CMV-seropositive.

J is TRBJ1-1 and V is TRBV6-1; 7 positions agree with TRBD1. The V gene's germline CDR1 is MNHNS and CDR2 SASEGT. V lost 2 bases, J lost 8 bases, and 8 bases stayed unmatched. The CDR3 totals 14 residues. The chain's CDR3 is CASSEMWTGPEAFF. For the CDR3, the DNA is TGTGCCAGCAGTGAAATGTGGACAGGCCCAGAAGCTTTCTTT.

The chain couples TRBV5-4 to TRBJ2-7; tentatively, D is TRBD2 (6 bases). With 3 bases removed from V and 3 bases from J, the gap between germline ends came to 13 bases. CDR3 size: 14 residues. The V gene's germline CDR1 is SGHNT and CDR2 YYREEE (reference sequence). In DNA form, the CDR3 reads TGTGCCAGCAGCTCCATGGACTATCTCTACGAGCAGTACTTC. Translated, it gives CASSSMDYLYEQYF.

This chain uses TRBV28 with TRBJ2-1; TRBD1 matches at 9 bases. V lost 5 bases and J lost 3; bases outside the gene matches: 5. The germline gives CDR1 MDHEN, CDR2 SYDVKM. CDR3 length: 15 residues. The CDR3 here is CASSTPGQGYNEQFF. The CDR3 coding sequence is TGTGCCAGCAGTACACCGGGACAGGGCTACAATGAGCAGTTCTTC.

J is TRBJ1-2 and V is TRBV27; perhaps TRBD1 as D (5 bases). V lost 7 bases to trimming and J lost 8 bases, with 14 bases between them. Germline CDR1 reads MNHEY; CDR2 reads SMNVEV (reference sequence). The CDR3 totals 12 residues. The CDR3 spells CASNLGQVGYTF. CDR3 coding DNA: TGTGCCAGCAACCTAGGACAAGTAGGCTACACCTTC.

V is TRBV6-6 and J is TRBJ2-2, with a tentative D call TRBD2 (6 bases). The CDR3 loop spans 12 amino acids. The V gene lost 6 bases and the J gene lost 4 bases, with 6 bases spanning the gap. Germline lookup yields CDR1 MNHNY and CDR2 SVGAGI (reference sequence). DNA for the CDR3: TGTGCCAGCAGGGAGGGCACCGGGGAGCTGTTTTTT. This codes for CASREGTGELFF.

J is TRBJ2-2 and V is TRBV28, with 7 bases lining up with TRBD2. There are 15 residues in the CDR3. Germline trimming cut 6 bases from V and 3 bases from J; bases unmatched to any gene: 7. Germline values: CDR1 MDHEN, CDR2 SYDVKM. CDR3 sequence (DNA): TGTGCCAGCAGACGGCGGGGGTCGTACACCGGGGAGCTGTTTTTT. Protein: CASRRRGSYTGELFF. The whole variable domain, filled in from reference TRBV28 and TRBJ2-2, reads DVKVTQSSRYLVKRTGEKVFLECVQDMDHENMFWYRQDPGLGLRLIYFSYDVKMKEKGDIPEGYSVSREKKERFSLILESASTNQTSMYLCASRRRGSYTGELFFGEGSRLTVL.

This chain links TRBV2 with TRBJ2-2; 8 nucleotides agree with TRBD1. The CDR3 has 14 residues. Germline CDR1 is SNHLY and CDR2 is FYNNEI. The V gene end was trimmed by 6 bases and the J gene end by 4 bases; junction bases not matched to a gene: 4. CDR3 DNA: TGTGCCAGCAGAGACAGGGGCATCACCGGGGAGCTGTTTTTT. Translating it yields CASRDRGITGELFF.

This clone was counted only a few times. The chain carries TRBV7-8 and TRBJ1-4, with 9 positions matching TRBD1. Losses at the gene ends were 5 bases for V and 6 bases for J; bases not matched to a gene: 13. CDR3 size: 17 residues. Germline CDR1 and CDR2: SGHVS and FQNEAQ. CDR3 DNA sequence: TGTGCCAGCAGCCCCCCCAGAAGGGGACAGGGCTATGAAAAACTGTTTTTT. Translation gives CASSPPRRGQGYEKLFF.

The V and J genes are TRBV7-9 and TRBJ2-1; TRBD2 aligns across 9 bases. The V gene's germline CDR1 is SEHNR and CDR2 FQNEAQ (reference sequence). CDR3 length equals 18 residues. With V trimmed by 3 bases and J by 6 bases, 15 bases remained unmatched. CDR3 nucleotides: TGTGCCAGCAGCTTGGGGGCGGGAGGGATGTTCCGGGGCAATGAGCAGTTCTTC. This translates into CASSLGAGGMFRGNEQFF.

The rearrangement uses TRBV2 and TRBJ1-1, with D unclear. V lost 0 bases and J lost 0, with 8 bases in between. CDR1 SNHLY and CDR2 FYNNEI come from the germline V gene. There are 15 residues in the CDR3. CDR3 residues: CASSEAAAVNTEAFF. In DNA form, the CDR3 reads TGTGCCAGCAGTGAAGCGGCCGCAGTGAACACTGAAGCTTTCTTT.

About this clone: The sample has other DNA sequences that encode this CDR3 too. For the CDR3, the DNA is TGCGCCAGCAGCTTAAGGACTAGCGGATACAATGAGCAGTTCTTC. This sequence encodes CASSLRTSGYNEQFF. The genes are TRBV5-1 and TRBJ2-1, with TRBD2 matching over 10 bases. The germline CDR1 and CDR2 sequences are SGHRS and YFSETQ. Losses at the gene ends were 2 bases for V and 4 bases for J; bases not matched to a gene: 3. This CDR3 contains 15 residues.

The chain carries TRBV5-6 and TRBJ1-4, with TRBD1 matching 9 bases. Germline CDR1 and CDR2: SGHDT and YYEEEE. Trimming took 0 bases from V and 6 from J; bases not matched to a gene: 6. The CDR3 extends over 16 amino acids. The CDR3 coding sequence is TGTGCCAGCAGCTTGGAGATTACAGGGGGCTATGAAAAACTGTTTTTT. This encodes CASSLEITGGYEKLFF.

A few counts support this clone. This sequence joins TRBV19 and TRBJ1-1; TRBD1 is a possible D gene (6 bases). The CDR3 is 12 amino acids. Trimming stripped 6 bases from V and 6 bases from J, with 11 bases between. Germline lookup yields CDR1 LNHDA and CDR2 SQIVND (reference sequence). CDR3 in amino acids: CASSPGQPEAFF. In DNA form, the CDR3 reads TGTGCCAGTAGCCCCGGACAGCCTGAAGCTTTCTTT.

This chain connects TRBV5-1 to TRBJ2-1; no clear D gene. Germline CDR1 SGHRS, CDR2 YFSETQ. V dropped 2 bases and J dropped 2 bases, with 14 bases sitting between them. The CDR3 is 16 amino acids. For the CDR3, the DNA is TGCGCCAGCAGCTTAGGTTCGCCGCGGCCCTACAATGAGCAGTTCTTC. Translation gives CASSLGSPRPYNEQFF.

This clone has just one count. The chain has TRBV30 and TRBJ2-3, with D possibly TRBD1 on 5 matching bases. The V and J ends lost 2 bases and 0 bases respectively, with 12 bases between them. Germline V gives CDR1 GTSNPN, CDR2 SVGIG (reference sequence). This CDR3 spans 15 amino acids. The CDR3 coding sequence is TGTGCCTGGAGTATATTGACAGCTAGCACAGATACGCAGTATTTT. Its protein product is CAWSILTASTDTQYF.

The chain uses TRBV27 and TRBJ2-2; no clear D. This CDR3 is built from 12 residues. V lost 3 bases, J lost 8 bases, and 7 bases lay in between. The germline V gene encodes CDR1 MNHEY and CDR2 SMNVEV (reference sequence). The CDR3 bases are TGTGCCAGCAGTTTCGGAGAGGGGGAGCTGTTTTTT. This encodes CASSFGEGELFF.

The CDR3 coding sequence is TGTGCCAGCAGTCAGGGAAAGTGGGACACTGAAGCTTTCTTT. Residues: CASSQGKWDTEAFF. V is TRBV6-5 and J is TRBJ1-1; D possibly corresponds to TRBD1 (5 bases). The germline V gene has CDR1 MNHEY and CDR2 SVGAGI. The CDR3 consists of 14 residues. Trimming took 5 bases from V and 3 from J, leaving 13 bases between them.

V and J are TRBV7-2 and TRBJ1-1; no clear D gene. The CDR3 consists of 14 residues. Germline CDR1 is SGHTA and CDR2 is FQGNSA. V was cut by 1 base and J by 2 bases, with 8 bases left in between. This CDR3 reads CASSLVFPNTEAFF. In DNA, the CDR3 is TGTGCCAGCAGCTTAGTTTTTCCTAACACTGAAGCTTTCTTT.

This clone was seen just once. The chain has TRBV9 and TRBJ2-2, with TRBD2 identical over 9 bases. CDR1 is SGDLS and CDR2 is YYNGEE in the germline V gene. Trimming at V came to 4 bases and at J to 7 bases, leaving 8 bases not matched to a gene. The CDR3 is 15 amino acids. CDR3 DNA sequence: TGTGCCAGCAGCTCCCGGACTAGCGAGGGCGGGGAGCTGTTTTTT. This codes for CASSSRTSEGGELFF.